These 2 T cell receptor beta chains share one sample of origin, sequenced in a study of cytomegalovirus exposure and HLA in healthy donors. PCR was performed using 60 Vbeta and 13 Jbeta primers. Libraries were prepared by immunoSEQ multiplex PCR; TCRdb keeps only in-frame clonotypes and omits some of them. The sample contains approximately 90,000 clones, under 85% of which appear only once. The material sequenced was PBMCs. The receptors stem from a boy younger than 18 in good health and CMV-seronegative.

J is TRBJ1-1 and V is TRBV5-1; 9 positions agree with TRBD1. This CDR3 is built from 14 residues. V shed 3 bases, J shed 2 bases, and the junction held 2 bases outside the gene matches. Looked up from germline, CDR1 is SGHRS and CDR2 is YFSETQ. The CDR3 DNA reads TGCGCCAGCAGCTCGGGACAGGGTAACACTGAAGCTTTCTTT. This sequence encodes CASSSGQGNTEAFF. The entire variable domain, with the rest obtained from reference TRBV5-1 and TRBJ1-1, is as follows: KAGVTQTPRYLIKTRGQQVTLSCSPISGHRSVSWYQQTPGQGLQFLFEYFSETQRNKGNFPGRFSGRQFSNSRSEMNVSTLELGDSALYLCASSSGQGNTEAFFGQGTRLTVV.

The chain uses TRBV4-3 and TRBJ1-2; 9 bases are a match to TRBD1. The germline CDR1 and CDR2 sequences are LGHNA and YSLEER. The CDR3 has 14 residues. With 4 bases clipped from V and 8 bases from J, the junction kept 8 bases outside the gene matches. The CDR3 here is CASSPQGQGLGYTF. The CDR3 nucleotides are TGCGCCAGCAGCCCCCAGGGACAGGGCTTGGGCTACACCTTC.